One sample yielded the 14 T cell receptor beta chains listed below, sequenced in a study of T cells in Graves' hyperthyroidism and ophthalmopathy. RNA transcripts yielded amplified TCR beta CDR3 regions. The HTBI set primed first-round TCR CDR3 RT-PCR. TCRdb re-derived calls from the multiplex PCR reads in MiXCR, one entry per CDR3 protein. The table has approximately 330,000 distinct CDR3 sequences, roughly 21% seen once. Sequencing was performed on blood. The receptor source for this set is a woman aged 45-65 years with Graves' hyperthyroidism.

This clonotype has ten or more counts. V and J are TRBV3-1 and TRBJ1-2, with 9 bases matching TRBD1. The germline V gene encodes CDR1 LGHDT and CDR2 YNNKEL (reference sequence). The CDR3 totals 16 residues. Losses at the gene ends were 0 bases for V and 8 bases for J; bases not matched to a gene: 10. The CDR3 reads CASSQDPNRGRRGYTF. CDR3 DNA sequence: TGTGCCAGCAGCCAAGATCCCAACAGGGGGCGTCGGGGCTACACCTTC.

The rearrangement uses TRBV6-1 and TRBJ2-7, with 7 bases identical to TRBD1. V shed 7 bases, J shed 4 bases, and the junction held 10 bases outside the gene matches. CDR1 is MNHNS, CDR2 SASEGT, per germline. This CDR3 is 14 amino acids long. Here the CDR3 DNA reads TGTGCCAGCAATCAGGCGGCCAGGGGGTACGAGCAGTACTTC. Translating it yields CASNQAARGYEQYF.

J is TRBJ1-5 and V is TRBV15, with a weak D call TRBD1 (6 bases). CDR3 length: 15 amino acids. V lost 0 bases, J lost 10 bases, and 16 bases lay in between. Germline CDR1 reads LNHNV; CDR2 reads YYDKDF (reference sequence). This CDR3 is CATSRERTAGNPQHF. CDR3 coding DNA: TGTGCCACCAGCAGAGAACGGACAGCCGGCAATCCCCAGCATTTT.

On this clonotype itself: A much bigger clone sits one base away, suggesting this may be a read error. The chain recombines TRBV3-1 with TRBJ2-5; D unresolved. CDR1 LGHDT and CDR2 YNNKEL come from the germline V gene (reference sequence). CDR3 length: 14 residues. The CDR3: CAGSPYGDRETQYF. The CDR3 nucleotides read TGTGCCGGCAGCCCGTATGGGGATCGGGAGACCCAGTACTTC.

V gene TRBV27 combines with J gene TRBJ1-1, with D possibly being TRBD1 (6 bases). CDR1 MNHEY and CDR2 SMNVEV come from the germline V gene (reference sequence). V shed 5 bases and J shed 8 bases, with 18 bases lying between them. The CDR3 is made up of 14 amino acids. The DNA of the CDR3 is TGTGCCAGCAGTGACCCCAGGGGAGTCATCGAAGCTTTCTTT. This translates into CASSDPRGVIEAFF.

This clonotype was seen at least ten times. CDR3: CASSLGPRGNGYTF. CDR3 coding DNA: TGCGCCAGCAGCTTGGGGCCGAGGGGAAATGGCTACACCTTC. J is TRBJ1-2 and V is TRBV5-1; weak D call: TRBD1 (5 bases). The germline CDR1 and CDR2 sequences are SGHRS and YFSETQ. With 0 bases removed from V and 6 bases from J, the gap between germline ends came to 12 bases. CDR3 size: 14 residues.

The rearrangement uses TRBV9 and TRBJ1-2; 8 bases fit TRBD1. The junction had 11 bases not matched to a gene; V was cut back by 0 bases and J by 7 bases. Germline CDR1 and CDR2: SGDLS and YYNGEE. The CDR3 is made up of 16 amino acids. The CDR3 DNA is TGTGCCAGCAGCGTAGACTTCCGGTGGACAGGGTCTGGCTACACCTTC. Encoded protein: CASSVDFRWTGSGYTF. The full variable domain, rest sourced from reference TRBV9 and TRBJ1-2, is DSGVTQTPKHLITATGQRVTLRCSPRSGDLSVYWYQQSLDQGLQFLIQYYNGEERAKGNILERFSAQQFPDLHSELNLSSLELGDSALYFCASSVDFRWTGSGYTFGSGTRLTVV.

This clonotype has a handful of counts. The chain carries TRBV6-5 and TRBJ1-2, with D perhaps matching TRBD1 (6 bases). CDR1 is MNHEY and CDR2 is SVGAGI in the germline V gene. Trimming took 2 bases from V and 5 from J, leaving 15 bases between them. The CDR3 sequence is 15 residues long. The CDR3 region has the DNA TGTGCCAGCAGTTACGGGACAACCGGGGGGTATGGCTACACCTTC. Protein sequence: CASSYGTTGGYGYTF.

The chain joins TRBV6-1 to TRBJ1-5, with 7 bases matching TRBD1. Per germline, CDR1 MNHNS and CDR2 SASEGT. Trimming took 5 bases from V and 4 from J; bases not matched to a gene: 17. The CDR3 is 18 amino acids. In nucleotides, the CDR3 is TGTGCCAGCAGTCCTCCTCACAGGACAGGCCGGAGAAATCAGCCCCAGCATTTT. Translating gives CASSPPHRTGRRNQPQHF.

In nucleotides, the CDR3 is TGTGCCAGCAGCTCCCAGGGGTTTGGGGCCAACGTCCTGACTTTC. It translates to CASSSQGFGANVLTF. V gene TRBV7-9 combines with J gene TRBJ2-6, with D possibly TRBD1 on 6 matching bases. CDR1 and CDR2 from the germline V gene are SEHNR and FQNEAQ (reference sequence). The V and J ends lost 4 bases and 3 bases respectively, with 10 bases between them. The CDR3 length is 15 residues. Filled out from reference TRBV7-9 and TRBJ2-6, the complete variable domain reads DTGVSQNPRHKITKRGQNVTFRCDPISEHNRLYWYRQTLGQGPEFLTYFQNEAQLEKSRLLSDRFSAERPKGSFSTLEIQRTEQGDSAMYLCASSSQGFGANVLTFGAGSRLTVL.

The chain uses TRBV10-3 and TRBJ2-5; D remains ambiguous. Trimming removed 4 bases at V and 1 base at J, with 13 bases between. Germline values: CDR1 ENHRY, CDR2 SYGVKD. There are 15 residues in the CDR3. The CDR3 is CAISAEGGSQETQYF. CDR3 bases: TGTGCCATCAGTGCTGAAGGTGGGTCCCAAGAGACCCAGTACTTC.

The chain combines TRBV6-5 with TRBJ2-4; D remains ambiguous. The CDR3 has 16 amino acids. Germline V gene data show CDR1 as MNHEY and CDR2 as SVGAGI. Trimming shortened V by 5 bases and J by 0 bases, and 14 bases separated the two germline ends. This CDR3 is CASSTITILAKNIQYF. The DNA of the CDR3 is TGTGCCAGCAGTACTATAACGATACTAGCCAAAAACATTCAGTACTTC.

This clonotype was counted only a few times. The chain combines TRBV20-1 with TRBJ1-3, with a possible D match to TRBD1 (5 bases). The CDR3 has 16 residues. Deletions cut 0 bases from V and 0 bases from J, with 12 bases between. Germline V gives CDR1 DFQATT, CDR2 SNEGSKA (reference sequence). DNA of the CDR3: TGCAGTGCTAGAGATCCCGACAGTGTCTCTGGAAACACCATATATTTT. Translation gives CSARDPDSVSGNTIYF.

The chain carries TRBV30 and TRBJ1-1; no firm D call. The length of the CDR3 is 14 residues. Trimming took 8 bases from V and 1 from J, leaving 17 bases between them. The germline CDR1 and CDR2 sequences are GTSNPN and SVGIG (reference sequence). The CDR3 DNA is TGTGCCGGATGCCGGGCGGTGGGGAACACTGAAGCTTTCTTT. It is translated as CAGCRAVGNTEAFF. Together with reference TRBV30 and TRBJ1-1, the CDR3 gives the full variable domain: SQTIHQWPATLVQPVGSPLSLECTVEGTSNPNLYWYRQAAGRGLQLLFYSVGIGQISSEVPQNLSASRPQDRQFILSSKKLLLSDSGFYLCAGCRAVGNTEAFFGQGTRLTVV.